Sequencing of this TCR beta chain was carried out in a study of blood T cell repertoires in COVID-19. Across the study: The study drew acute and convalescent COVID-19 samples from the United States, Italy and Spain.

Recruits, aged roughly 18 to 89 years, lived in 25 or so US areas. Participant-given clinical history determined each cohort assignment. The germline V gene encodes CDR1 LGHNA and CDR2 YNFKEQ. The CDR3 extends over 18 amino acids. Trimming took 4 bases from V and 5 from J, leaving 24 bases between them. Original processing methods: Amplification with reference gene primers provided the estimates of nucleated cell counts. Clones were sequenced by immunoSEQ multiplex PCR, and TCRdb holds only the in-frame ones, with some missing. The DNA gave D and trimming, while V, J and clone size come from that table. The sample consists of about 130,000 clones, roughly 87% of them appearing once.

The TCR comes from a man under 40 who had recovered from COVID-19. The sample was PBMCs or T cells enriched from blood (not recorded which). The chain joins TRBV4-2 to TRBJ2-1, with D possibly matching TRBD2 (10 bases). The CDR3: CASSLTPGQGLANNEQFF. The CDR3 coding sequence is TGTGCCAGCAGCCTTACACCGGGACAGGGACTAGCGAACAATGAGCAGTTCTTC.